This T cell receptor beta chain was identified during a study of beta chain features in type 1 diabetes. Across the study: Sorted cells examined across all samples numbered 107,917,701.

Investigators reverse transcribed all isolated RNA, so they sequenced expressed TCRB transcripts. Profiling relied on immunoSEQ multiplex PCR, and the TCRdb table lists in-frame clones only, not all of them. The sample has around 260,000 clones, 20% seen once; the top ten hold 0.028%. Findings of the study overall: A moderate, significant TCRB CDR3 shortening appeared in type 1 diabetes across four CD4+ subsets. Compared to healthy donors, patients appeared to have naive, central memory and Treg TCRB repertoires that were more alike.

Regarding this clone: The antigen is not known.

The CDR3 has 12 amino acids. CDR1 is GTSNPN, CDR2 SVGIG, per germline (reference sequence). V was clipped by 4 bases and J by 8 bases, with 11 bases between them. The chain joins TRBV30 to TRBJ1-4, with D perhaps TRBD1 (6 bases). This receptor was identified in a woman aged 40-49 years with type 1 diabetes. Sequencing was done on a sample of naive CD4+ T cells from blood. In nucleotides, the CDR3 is TGTGCCTGGAACAGGGTTGACGAAAAACTGTTTTTT. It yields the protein CAWNRVDEKLFF.